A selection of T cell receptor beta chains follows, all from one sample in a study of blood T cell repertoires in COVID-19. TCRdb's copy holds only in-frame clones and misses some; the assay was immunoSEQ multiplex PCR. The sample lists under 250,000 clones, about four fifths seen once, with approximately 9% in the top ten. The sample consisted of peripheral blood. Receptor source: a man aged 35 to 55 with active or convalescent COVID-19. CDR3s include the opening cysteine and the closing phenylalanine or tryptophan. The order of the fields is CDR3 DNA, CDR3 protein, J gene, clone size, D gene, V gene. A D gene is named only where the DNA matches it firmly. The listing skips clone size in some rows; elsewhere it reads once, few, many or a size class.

TGTGCCAGCAGTGAAAGCGGAGGGGAGCTGTTTTTT | CASSESGGELFF | TRBJ2-2 | . | . | TRBV25-1
TGTGCCAGTAGTACCGGACAGGGAGTTACCGGGGAGCTGTTTTTT | CASSTGQGVTGELFF | TRBJ2-2 | . | TRBD1 | TRBV19
TGTGCCAGTAGTCCCGGGACAGGGACTAAACCCAGCTATGGCTACACCTTC | CASSPGTGTKPSYGYTF | TRBJ1-2 | . | TRBD1 | TRBV19
TGTGCTAGCAGCGACGGGACAGGGGGCCTCTATAGCAATCAGCCCCAGCATTTT | CASSDGTGGLYSNQPQHF | TRBJ1-5 | . | TRBD1 | TRBV7-7
TGCGCCAGCAGCCAACGGAGGGGACTAGATGGATACGAGCAGTACTTC | CASSQRRGLDGYEQYF | TRBJ2-7 | . | TRBD2 | TRBV4-3
TGTGCCAGCAGCCCCTCTGTATCCTACGAGCAGTACTTC | CASSPSVSYEQYF | TRBJ2-7 | . | . | TRBV6-5
TGTGCCAGCAAAGCTTCGTTCAGGGACACTGAAGCTTTCTTT | CASKASFRDTEAFF | TRBJ1-1 | . | . | TRBV6-5
TGTGCCAGCAGCCAAGGTAGCTACTATGGCTACACCTTC | CASSQGSYYGYTF | TRBJ1-2 | . | . | TRBV3-1/TRBV3-2
TGTGCCAGCAACCGGGAAAGCTCCTATAATTCACCCCTCCACTTT | CASNRESSYNSPLHF | TRBJ1-6 | . | . | TRBV2
TGTGCCACCAGTGAGCCTGCTAGCGGATACAATGAGCAGTTCTTC | CATSEPASGYNEQFF | TRBJ2-1 | . | TRBD2 | TRBV24-1
TGTGCCAGCAGTTTTAACAGCCCCTATAGCAATCAGCCCCAGCATTTT | CASSFNSPYSNQPQHF | TRBJ1-5 | . | . | TRBV6-5
TGTGCCAGCAGCCAATTAGAACTAGCGGGGTACAATGAGCAGTTCTTC | CASSQLELAGYNEQFF | TRBJ2-1 | . | TRBD2 | TRBV3-1/TRBV3-2
TGTGCCAGTACCGAGACAGGAGTCGACGAGCAGTACTTC | CASTETGVDEQYF | TRBJ2-7 | once | . | TRBV19
TGTGCCAGCAGGCAGGGGGCCCAATCAGACGAGCAGTACTTC | CASRQGAQSDEQYF | TRBJ2-7 | . | TRBD1 | TRBV2
TGCGCCAGCAGCTTGGCGGGGAGCTCCTATAATTCACCCCTCCACTTT | CASSLAGSSYNSPLHF | TRBJ1-6 | . | . | TRBV5-1
TGTGCCACCAGTGATGGACAGGGATCGAACACTGAAGCTTTCTTT | CATSDGQGSNTEAFF | TRBJ1-1 | . | TRBD1 | TRBV24-1
TGTGCCAGCAGCCGGACACTGGACTCCTACGAGCAGTACTTC | CASSRTLDSYEQYF | TRBJ2-7 | . | . | TRBV3-1/TRBV3-2
TGTGCCAGCTCCCTGGGGGCCAGGGACTACGAGCAGTACTTC | CASSLGARDYEQYF | TRBJ2-7 | . | . | TRBV18
TGTGCCAGCAGCTCGACAGGGGGCTGGGGCACTGAAGCTTTCTTT | CASSSTGGWGTEAFF | TRBJ1-1 | . | TRBD1 | TRBV5-5
TGTGCCTCGACAGGCGCGAACACCGGGGAGCTGTTTTTT | CASTGANTGELFF | TRBJ2-2 | . | . | TRBV30
TGTGCCAGCAGTGTATACGGGACAGGTTACACCGGGGAGCTGTTTTTT | CASSVYGTGYTGELFF | TRBJ2-2 | . | TRBD1 | TRBV6-4
TGCGCCAGCAGCTTGGACGGTAATTCACCCCTCCACTTT | CASSLDGNSPLHF | TRBJ1-6 | once | . | TRBV5-1